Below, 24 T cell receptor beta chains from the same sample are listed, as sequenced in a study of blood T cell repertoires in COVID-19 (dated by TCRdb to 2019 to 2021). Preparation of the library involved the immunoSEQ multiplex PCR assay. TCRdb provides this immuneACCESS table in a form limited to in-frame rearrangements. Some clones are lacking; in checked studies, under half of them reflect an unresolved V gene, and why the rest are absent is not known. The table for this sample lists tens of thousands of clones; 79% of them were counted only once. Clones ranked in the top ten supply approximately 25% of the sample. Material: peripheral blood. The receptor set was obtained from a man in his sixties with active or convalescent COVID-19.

CDR3 DNA sequence: TGTGCCAGCTCACCGGGGACAATACACTACGAGCAGTACTTC. Residues: CASSPGTIHYEQYF. V is TRBV18 and J is TRBJ2-7; D is possibly TRBD1 (6 bases). This CDR3 is 14 amino acids long. V gave up 3 bases and J gave up 3 bases, with 12 bases separating them. CDR1 and CDR2 from the germline V gene are KGHSH and LQKENI.

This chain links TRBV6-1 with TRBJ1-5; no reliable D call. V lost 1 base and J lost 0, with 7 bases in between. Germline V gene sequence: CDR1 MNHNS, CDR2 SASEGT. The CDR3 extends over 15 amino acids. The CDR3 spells CASSEGQDSNQPQHF. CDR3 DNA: TGTGCCAGCAGTGAAGGGCAAGATAGCAATCAGCCCCAGCATTTT.

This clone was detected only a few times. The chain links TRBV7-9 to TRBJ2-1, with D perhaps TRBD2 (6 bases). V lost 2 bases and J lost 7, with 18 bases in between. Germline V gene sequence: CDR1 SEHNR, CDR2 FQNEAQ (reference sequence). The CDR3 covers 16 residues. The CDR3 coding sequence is TGTGCCAGCAGCTTAAAGATAAATCCGGGAGCGAATGAGCAGTTCTTC. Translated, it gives CASSLKINPGANEQFF.

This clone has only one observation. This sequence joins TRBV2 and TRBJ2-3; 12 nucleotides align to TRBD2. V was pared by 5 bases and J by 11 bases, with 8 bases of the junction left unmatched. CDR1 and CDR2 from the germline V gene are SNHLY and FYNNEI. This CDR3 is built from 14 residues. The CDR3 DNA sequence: TGTGCCAGCAGTCTCTCTAGCGGGGGGGGCGGGCAGTATTTT. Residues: CASSLSSGGGGQYF.

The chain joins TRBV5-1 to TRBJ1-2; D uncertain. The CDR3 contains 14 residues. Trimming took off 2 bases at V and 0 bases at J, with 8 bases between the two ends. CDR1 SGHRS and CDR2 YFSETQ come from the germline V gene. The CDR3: CASSLSVANYGYTF. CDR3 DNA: TGCGCCAGCAGCTTATCCGTAGCTAACTATGGCTACACCTTC.

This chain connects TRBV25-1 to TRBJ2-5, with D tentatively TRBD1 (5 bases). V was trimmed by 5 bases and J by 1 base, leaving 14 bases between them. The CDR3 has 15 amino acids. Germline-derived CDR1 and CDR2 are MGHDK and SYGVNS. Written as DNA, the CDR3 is TGTGCCAGCAGTCCTCATGGGGCAGGCCAAGAGACCCAGTACTTC. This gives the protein CASSPHGAGQETQYF.

The CDR3 region is CASSIGTGVYEQYF. CDR3 DNA: TGTGCCAGTAGTATTGGGACAGGGGTCTACGAGCAGTACTTC. The chain is built from TRBV19 and TRBJ2-7, with TRBD1 matching over 10 bases. The CDR3 spans 14 residues. Trimming took 3 bases from V and 3 from J; bases not matched to a gene: 2. CDR1 and CDR2 (germline): LNHDA, SQIVND (reference sequence).

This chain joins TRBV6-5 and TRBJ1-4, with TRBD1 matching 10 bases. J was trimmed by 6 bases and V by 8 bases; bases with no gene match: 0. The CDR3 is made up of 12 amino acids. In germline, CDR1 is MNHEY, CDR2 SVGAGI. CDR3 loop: CASGTGDEKLFF. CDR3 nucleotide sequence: TGTGCCAGCGGGACAGGGGATGAAAAACTGTTTTTT.

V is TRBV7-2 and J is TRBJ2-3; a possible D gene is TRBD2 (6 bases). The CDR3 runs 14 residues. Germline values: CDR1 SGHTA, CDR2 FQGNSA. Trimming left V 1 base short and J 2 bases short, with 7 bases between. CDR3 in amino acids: CASSLGGDTDTQYF. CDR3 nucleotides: TGTGCCAGCAGCTTAGGGGGGGACACAGATACGCAGTATTTT.

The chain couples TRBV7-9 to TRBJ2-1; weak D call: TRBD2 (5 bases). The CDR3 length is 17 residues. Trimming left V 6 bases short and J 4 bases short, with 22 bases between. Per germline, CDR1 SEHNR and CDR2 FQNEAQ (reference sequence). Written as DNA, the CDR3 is TGTGCCAGCAGTCAAACCCGTCCGGGGTCCCATTACAATGAGCAGTTCTTC. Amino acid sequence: CASSQTRPGSHYNEQFF.

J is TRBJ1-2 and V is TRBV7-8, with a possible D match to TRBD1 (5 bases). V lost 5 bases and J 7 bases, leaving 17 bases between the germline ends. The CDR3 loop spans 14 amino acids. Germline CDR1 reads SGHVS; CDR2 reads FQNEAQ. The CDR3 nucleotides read TGTGCCAGCAGCCGAGGCGGGACCGCCGTTGGCTACACCTTC. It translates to CASSRGGTAVGYTF.

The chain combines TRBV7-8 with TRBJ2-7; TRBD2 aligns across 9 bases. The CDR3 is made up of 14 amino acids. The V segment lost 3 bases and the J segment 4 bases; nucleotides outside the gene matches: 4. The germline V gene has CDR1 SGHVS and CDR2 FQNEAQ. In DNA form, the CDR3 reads TGTGCCAGCAGCTTGGGAGCGGGGGGTTACGAGCAGTACTTC. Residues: CASSLGAGGYEQYF. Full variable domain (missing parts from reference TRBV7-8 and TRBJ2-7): GAGVSQSPRYKVAKRGQDVALRCDPISGHVSLFWYQQALGQGPEFLTYFQNEAQLDKSGLPSDRFFAERPEGSVSTLKIQRTQQEDSAVYLCASSLGAGGYEQYFGPGTRLTVT.

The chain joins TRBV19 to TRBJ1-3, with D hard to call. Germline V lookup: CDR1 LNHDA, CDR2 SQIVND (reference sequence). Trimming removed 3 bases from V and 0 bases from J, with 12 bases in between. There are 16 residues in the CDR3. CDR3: CASSMRSGGSGNTIYF. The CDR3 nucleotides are TGTGCCAGTAGTATGAGAAGCGGCGGCTCTGGAAACACCATATATTTT.

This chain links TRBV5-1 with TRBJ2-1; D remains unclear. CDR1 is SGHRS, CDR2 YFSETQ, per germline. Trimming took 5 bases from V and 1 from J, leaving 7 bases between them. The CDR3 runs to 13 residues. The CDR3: CASRAISYNEQFF. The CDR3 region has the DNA TGCGCCAGCAGGGCCATTTCCTACAATGAGCAGTTCTTC.

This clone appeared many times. CDR3 sequence reads: CATSAGYRGNQPQHF. The CDR3 DNA reads TGTGCCACCAGTGCTGGGTACAGGGGCAATCAGCCCCAGCATTTT. V and J are TRBV24-1 and TRBJ1-5, with D possibly being TRBD1 (6 bases). CDR3 size: 15 residues. Trimming pared 5 bases from V and 2 bases from J, leaving 12 bases between. The germline V gene has CDR1 KGHDR and CDR2 SFDVKD.

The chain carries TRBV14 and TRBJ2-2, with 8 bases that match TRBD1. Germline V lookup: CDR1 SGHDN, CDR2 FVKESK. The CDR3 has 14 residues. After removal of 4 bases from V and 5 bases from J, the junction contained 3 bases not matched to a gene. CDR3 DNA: TGTGCCAGCAGCCTTTGGACAGGGACCGGGGAGCTGTTTTTT. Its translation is CASSLWTGTGELFF.

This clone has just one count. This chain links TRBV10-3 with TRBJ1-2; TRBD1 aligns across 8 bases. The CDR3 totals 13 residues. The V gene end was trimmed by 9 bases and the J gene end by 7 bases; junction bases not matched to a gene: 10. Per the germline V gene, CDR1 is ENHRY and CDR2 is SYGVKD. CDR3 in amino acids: CAIFSGTGSGYTF. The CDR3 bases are TGTGCCATATTCTCCGGGACAGGCAGTGGCTACACCTTC.

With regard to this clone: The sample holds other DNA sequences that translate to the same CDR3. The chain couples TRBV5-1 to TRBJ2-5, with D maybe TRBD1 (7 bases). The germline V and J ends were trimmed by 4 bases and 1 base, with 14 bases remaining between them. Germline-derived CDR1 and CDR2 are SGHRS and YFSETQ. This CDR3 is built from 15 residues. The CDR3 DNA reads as TGCGCCAGCAGCCCCCAGGGGGGCTTCCAAGAGACCCAGTACTTC. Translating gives CASSPQGGFQETQYF.

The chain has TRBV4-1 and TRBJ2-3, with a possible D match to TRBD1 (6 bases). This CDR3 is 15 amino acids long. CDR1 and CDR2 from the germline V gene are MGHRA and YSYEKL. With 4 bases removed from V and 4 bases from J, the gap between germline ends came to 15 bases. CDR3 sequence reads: CASSPTGIVADTQYF. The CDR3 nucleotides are TGCGCCAGCAGCCCAACAGGGATTGTAGCAGATACGCAGTATTTT.

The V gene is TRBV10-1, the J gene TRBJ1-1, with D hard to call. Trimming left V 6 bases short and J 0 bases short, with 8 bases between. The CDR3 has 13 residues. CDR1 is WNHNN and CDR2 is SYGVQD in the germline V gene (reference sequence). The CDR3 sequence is CASSRDLNTEAFF. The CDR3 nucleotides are TGCGCCAGCAGCCGGGATCTGAACACTGAAGCTTTCTTT.

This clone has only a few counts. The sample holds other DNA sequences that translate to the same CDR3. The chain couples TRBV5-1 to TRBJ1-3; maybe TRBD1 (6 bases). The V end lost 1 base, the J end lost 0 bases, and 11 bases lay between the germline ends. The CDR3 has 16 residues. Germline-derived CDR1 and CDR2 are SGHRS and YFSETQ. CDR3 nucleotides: TGCGCCAGCAGCTTGTTGACAGGAAGCTCTGGAAACACCATATATTTT. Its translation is CASSLLTGSSGNTIYF.

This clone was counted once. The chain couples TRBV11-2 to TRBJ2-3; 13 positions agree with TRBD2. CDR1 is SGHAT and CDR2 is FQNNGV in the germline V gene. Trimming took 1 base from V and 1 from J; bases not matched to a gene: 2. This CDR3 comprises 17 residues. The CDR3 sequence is CASSLGTSGGRTDTQYF. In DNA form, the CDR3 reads TGTGCCAGCAGCTTAGGGACTAGCGGGGGCCGCACAGATACGCAGTATTTT.

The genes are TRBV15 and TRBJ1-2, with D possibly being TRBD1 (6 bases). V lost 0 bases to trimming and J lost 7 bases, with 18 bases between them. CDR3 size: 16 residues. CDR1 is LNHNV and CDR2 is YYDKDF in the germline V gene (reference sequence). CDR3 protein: CATSREVRAGDPGYTF. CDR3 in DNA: TGTGCCACCAGCAGAGAGGTTCGGGCAGGGGATCCTGGCTACACCTTC.

The CDR3 reads CASSLAGARSEKLFF. The CDR3 DNA is TGTGCCAGCAGTTTAGCAGGGGCAAGGAGTGAAAAACTGTTTTTT. The chain employs TRBV28 and TRBJ1-4; possible D gene TRBD1, 6 bases. The V end lost 2 bases, the J end lost 7 bases, and 14 bases lay between the germline ends. In germline, CDR1 is MDHEN, CDR2 SYDVKM. The CDR3 spans 15 residues.